Listed here is a single T cell receptor (beta chain). Its antigen is unknown. The assay was run at deep level. As originally analysed: ImmunoSEQ output lacked quality scores and full-length reads, limiting matched filtering. The repertoire was sequenced with immunoSEQ multiplex PCR; TCRdb's copy has only in-frame clones and lacks some. That table furnishes V, J and clone size, whereas the DNA furnished D and trimming. The sample contains about 2.4 million clones, more than 80% of which appear only once. These data are taken from a study of shared clonotypes between healthy human individuals. Overall study context: CD4 naive and CD4 memory each took three plates per donor, while CD8 naive took two and CD8 memory one.

Points from the study as a whole: Naive subsets generally exceeded memory subsets in estimated richness.

CDR1 and CDR2 (germline): MNHNY, SVGAGI (reference sequence). The CDR3 runs 14 residues. V was pared by 5 bases and J by 4 bases, with 14 bases between. The material sequenced was naive CD4+ T cells sorted from blood. Specified subset: CD45RA+ positively selected. This chain links TRBV6-6 with TRBJ2-5; D possibly corresponds to TRBD2 (6 bases). The TCR originated in a man between 18 and 35 years old in good health. The DNA for the CDR3 is TGTGCCAGCAGTACGCGGCAGGGAGGAGAGACCCAGTACTTC. It specifies CASSTRQGGETQYF.